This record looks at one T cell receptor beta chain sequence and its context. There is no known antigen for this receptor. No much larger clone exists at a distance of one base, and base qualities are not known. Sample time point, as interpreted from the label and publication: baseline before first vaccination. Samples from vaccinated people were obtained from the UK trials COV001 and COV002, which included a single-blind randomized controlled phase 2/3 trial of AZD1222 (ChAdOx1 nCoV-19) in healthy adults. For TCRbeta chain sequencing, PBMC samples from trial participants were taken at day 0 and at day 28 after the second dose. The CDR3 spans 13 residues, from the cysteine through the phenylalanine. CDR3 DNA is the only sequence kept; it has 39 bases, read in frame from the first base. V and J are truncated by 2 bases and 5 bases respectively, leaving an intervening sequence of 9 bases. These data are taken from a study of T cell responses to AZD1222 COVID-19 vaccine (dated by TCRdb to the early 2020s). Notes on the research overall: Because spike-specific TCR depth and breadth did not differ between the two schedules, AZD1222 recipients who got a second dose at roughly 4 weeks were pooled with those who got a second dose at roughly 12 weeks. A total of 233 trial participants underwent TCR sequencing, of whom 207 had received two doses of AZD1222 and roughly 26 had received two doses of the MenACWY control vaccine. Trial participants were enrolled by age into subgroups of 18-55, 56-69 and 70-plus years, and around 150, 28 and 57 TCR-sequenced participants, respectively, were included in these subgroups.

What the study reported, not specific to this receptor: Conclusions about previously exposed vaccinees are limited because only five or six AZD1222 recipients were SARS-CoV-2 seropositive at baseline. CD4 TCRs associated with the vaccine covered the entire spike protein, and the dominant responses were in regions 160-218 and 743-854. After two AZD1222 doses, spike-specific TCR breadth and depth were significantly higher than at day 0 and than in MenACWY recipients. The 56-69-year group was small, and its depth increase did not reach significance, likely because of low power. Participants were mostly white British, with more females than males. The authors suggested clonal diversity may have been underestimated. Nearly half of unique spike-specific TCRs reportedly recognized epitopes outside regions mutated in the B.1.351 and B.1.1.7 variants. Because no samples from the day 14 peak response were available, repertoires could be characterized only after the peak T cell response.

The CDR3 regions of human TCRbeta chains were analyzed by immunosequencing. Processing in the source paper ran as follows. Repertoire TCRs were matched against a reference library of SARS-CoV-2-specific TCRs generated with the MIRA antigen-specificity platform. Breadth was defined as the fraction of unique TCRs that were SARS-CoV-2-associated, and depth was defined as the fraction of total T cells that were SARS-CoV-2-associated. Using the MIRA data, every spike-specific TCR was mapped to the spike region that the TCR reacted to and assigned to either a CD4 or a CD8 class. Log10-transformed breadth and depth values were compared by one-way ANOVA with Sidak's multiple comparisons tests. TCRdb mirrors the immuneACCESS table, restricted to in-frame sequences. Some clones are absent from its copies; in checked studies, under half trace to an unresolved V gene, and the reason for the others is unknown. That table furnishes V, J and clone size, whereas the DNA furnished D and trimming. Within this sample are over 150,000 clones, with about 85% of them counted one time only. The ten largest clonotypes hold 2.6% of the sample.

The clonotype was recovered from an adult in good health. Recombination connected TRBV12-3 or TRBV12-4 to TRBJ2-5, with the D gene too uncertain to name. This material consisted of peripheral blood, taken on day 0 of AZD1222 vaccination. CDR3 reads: CASSLSWVETQYF. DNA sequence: TGTGCCAGCAGTTTATCTTGGGTGGAGACCCAGTACTTC.